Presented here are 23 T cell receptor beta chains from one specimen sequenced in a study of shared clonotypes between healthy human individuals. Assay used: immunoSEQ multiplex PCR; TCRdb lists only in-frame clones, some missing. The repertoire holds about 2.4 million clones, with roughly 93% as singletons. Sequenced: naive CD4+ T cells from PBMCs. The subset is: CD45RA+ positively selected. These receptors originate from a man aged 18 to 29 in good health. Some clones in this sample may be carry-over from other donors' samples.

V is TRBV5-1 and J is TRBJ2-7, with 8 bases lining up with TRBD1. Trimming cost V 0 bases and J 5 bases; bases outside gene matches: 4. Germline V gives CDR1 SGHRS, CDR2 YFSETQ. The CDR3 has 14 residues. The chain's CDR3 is CASSLATGEHEQYF. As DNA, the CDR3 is TGCGCCAGCAGCTTGGCGACAGGGGAGCACGAGCAGTACTTC. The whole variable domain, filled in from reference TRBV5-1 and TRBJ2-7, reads KAGVTQTPRYLIKTRGQQVTLSCSPISGHRSVSWYQQTPGQGLQFLFEYFSETQRNKGNFPGRFSGRQFSNSRSEMNVSTLELGDSALYLCASSLATGEHEQYFGPGTRLTVT.

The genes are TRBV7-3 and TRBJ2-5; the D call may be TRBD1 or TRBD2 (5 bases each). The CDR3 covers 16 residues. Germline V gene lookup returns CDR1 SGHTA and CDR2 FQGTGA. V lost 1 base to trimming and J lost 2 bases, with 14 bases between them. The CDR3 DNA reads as TGTGCCAGCAGCTTAAGGTCAGGGACGGCGCAAGAGACCCAGTACTTC. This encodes CASSLRSGTAQETQYF.

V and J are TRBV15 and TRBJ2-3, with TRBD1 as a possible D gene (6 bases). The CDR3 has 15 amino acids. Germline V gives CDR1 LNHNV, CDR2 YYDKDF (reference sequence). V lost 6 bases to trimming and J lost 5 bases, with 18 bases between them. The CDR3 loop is CATRGPRNREDTQYF. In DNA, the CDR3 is TGTGCCACCAGGGGGCCCAGGAACAGGGAAGATACGCAGTATTTT.

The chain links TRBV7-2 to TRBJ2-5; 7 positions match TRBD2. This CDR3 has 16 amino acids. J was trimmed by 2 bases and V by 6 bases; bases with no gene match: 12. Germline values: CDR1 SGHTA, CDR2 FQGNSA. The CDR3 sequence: CASRSSRGDRQETQYF. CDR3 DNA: TGTGCCAGCAGATCCTCCCGGGGGGATCGACAAGAGACCCAGTACTTC.

The CDR3 coding sequence is TGCGCCAGCAGCTCAGGACAGAAGACCACAGATACGCAGTATTTT. This translates into CASSSGQKTTDTQYF. The gene calls are TRBV5-1 and TRBJ2-3; D possibly corresponds to TRBD1 (6 bases). The CDR3 contains 15 residues. Germline lookup yields CDR1 SGHRS and CDR2 YFSETQ. The V gene lost 3 bases and the J gene lost 2 bases, with 13 bases spanning the gap.

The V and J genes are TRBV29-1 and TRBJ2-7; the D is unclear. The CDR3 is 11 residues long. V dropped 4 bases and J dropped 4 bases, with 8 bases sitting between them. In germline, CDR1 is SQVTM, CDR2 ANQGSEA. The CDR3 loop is CSVGLLYEQYF. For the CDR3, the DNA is TGCAGCGTTGGACTGCTTTACGAGCAGTACTTC.

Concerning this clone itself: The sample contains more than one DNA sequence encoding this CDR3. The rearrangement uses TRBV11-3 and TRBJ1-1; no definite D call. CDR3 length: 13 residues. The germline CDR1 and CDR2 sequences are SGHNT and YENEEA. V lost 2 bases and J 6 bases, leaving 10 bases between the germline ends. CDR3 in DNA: TGTGCCAGCAGCTTATATCTCGACTCTGAAGCTTTCTTT. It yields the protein CASSLYLDSEAFF.

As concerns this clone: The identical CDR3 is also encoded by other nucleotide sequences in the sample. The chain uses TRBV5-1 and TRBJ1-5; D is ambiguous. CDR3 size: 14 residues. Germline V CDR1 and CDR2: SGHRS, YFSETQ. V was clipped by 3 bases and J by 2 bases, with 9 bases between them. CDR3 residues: CASSSDGGNQPQHF. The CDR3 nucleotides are TGCGCCAGCAGCTCGGATGGAGGCAATCAGCCCCAGCATTTT.

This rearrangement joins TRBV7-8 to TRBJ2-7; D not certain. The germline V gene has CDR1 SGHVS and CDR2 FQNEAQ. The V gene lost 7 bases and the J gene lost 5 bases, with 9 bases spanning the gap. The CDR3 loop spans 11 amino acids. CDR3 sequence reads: CASTNEHEQYF. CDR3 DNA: TGTGCCAGCACCAATGAGCACGAGCAGTACTTC.

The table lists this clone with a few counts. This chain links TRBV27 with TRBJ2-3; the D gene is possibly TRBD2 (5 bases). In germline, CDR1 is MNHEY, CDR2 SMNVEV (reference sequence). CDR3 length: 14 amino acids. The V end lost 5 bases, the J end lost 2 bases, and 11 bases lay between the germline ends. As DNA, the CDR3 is TGTGCCAGCAGTATCACTAGGACCACAGATACGCAGTATTTT. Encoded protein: CASSITRTTDTQYF.

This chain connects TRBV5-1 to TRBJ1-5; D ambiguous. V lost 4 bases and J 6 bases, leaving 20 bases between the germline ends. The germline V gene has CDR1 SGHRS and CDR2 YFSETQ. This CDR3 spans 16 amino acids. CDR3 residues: CASSLGGGGGSQPQHF. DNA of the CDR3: TGCGCCAGCAGCCTGGGAGGAGGAGGAGGGAGTCAGCCCCAGCATTTT.

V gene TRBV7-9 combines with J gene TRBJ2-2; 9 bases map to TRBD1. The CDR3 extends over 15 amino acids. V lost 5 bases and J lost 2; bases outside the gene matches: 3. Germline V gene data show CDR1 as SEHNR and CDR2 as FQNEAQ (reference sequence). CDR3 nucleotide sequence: TGTGCCAGCAGCGCGACAGGGGGTAACACCGGGGAGCTGTTTTTT. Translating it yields CASSATGGNTGELFF.

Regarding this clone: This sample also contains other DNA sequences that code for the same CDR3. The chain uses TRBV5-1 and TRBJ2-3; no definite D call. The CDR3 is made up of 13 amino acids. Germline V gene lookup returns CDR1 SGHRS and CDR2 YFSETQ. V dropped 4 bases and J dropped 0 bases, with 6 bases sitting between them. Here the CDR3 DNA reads TGCGCCAGCAGCAAGGGTAGCACAGATACGCAGTATTTT. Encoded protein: CASSKGSTDTQYF.

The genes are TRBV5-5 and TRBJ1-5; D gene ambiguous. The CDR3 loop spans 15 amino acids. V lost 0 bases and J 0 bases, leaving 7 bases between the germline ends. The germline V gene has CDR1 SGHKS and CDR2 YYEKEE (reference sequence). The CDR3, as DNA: TGTGCCAGCAGCTTGGTCGGCACTAGCAATCAGCCCCAGCATTTT. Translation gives CASSLVGTSNQPQHF.

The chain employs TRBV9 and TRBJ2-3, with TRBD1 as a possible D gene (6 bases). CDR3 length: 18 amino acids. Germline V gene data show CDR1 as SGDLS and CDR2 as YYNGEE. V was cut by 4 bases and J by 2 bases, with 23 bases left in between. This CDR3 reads CASSPHRQANLLTDTQYF. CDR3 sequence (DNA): TGTGCCAGCAGCCCCCATCGACAGGCGAACTTACTCACAGATACGCAGTATTTT.

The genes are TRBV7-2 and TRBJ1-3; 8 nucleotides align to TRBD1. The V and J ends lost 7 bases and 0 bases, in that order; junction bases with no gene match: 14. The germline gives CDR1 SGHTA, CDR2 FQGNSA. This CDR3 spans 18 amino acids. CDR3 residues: CASTHPRTGPSSGNTIYF. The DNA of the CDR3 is TGTGCCAGCACCCACCCCCGGACAGGGCCCAGCTCTGGAAACACCATATATTTT.

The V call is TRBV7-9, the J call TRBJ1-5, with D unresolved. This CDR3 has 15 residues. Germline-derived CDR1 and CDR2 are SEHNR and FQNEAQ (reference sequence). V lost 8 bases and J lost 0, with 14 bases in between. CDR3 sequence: CASSPQSISNQPQHF. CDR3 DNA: TGTGCCAGCTCGCCCCAGTCTATTAGCAATCAGCCCCAGCATTTT.

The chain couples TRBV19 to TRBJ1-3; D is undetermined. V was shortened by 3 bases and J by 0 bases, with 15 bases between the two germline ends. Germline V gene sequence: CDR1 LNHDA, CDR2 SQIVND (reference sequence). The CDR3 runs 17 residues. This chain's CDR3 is CASSIPAAPGSGNTIYF. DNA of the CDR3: TGTGCCAGTAGTATCCCGGCCGCCCCCGGCTCTGGAAACACCATATATTTT.

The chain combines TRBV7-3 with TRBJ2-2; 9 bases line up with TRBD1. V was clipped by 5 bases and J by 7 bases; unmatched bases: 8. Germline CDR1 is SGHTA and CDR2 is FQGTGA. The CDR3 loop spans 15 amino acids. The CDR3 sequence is CASSPTGGAGGELFF. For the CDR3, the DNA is TGTGCCAGCAGCCCAACAGGGGGCGCAGGCGGGGAGCTGTTTTTT.

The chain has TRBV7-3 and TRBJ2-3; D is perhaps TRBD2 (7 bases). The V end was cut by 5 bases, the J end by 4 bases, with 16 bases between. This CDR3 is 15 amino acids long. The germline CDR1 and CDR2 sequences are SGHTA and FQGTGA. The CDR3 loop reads CASSLGGPAADTQYF. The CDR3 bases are TGTGCCAGCAGCCTCGGGGGGCCTGCCGCAGATACGCAGTATTTT.

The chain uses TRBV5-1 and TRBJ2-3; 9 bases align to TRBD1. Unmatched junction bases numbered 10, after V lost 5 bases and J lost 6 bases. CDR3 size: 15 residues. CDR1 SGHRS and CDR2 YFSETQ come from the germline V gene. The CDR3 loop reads CASSSGTGFGDTQYF. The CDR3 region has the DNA TGCGCCAGCAGTTCCGGGACAGGGTTTGGGGATACGCAGTATTTT.

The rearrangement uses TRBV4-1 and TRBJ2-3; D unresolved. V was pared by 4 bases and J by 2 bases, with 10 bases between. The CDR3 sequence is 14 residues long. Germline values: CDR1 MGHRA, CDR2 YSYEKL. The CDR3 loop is CASSRLTATDTQYF. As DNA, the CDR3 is TGCGCCAGCAGCCGATTAACAGCCACAGATACGCAGTATTTT.

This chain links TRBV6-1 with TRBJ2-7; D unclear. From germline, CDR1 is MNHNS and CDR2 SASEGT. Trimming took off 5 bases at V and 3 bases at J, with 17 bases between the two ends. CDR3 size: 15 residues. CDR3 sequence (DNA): TGTGCCAGCAGTTCCCCGACCGGCAACCGCTACGAGCAGTACTTC. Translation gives CASSSPTGNRYEQYF.